A single T cell receptor beta chain is shown here with its context. Method: immunoSEQ multiplex PCR; TCRdb's copy keeps in-frame clones and lacks some. Among approximately 70,000 clones listed, 87% were seen once. V shed 2 bases, J shed 2 bases, and the junction held 2 bases outside the gene matches. Germline V gene lookup returns CDR1 SGHDN and CDR2 FVKESK. The CDR3 extends over 15 amino acids. This specimen comes from a study of blood T cell repertoires in COVID-19. The specimen sequenced was peripheral blood. The chain combines TRBV14 with TRBJ1-1, with 10 bases identical to TRBD1. This receptor was identified in a woman aged 45-65 years with COVID-19, enrolled during active disease. Written as DNA, the CDR3 is TGTGCCAGCAGCCAACGGACAGGGGGTAACACTGAAGCTTTCTTT. Translating gives CASSQRTGGNTEAFF.